This T cell receptor (beta chain) is drawn from a study of T cell repertoires in cytomegalovirus infection. Overall study: Recently identified HLA-C-restricted and well-studied HLA-B-restricted CMV epitopes were used. In public TCR beta signatures, there were indications of both CMV infection and matching HLA type. The study, taken as a whole, reports: Carriers of CMV plus the relevant HLA were identified by cumulative public TCR beta family frequency. Dominant in the ex vivo response were TCR beta clonotypes restricted by HLA-C and specific for CMV.

V lost 5 bases and J lost 2, with 14 bases in between. The CDR3 extends over 15 amino acids. From germline, CDR1 is MNHNS and CDR2 SASEGT. TCRdb fed the reads into MiXCR, producing one record per CDR3 protein. The sample lists roughly 120,000 distinct CDR3 sequences; over 25% were seen once. Notes on this clonotype: The antigen remains unidentified.

The sample here was CD8+ T cells from cultured PBMCs, taken from culture after CMV antigen stimulation. V is TRBV6-1 and J is TRBJ2-3, with D unclear. The clonotype comes from a human donor in good health (CMV status not recorded). Some clones in this sample may be carry-over from other donors' samples. The CDR3 here is CASSQIGDTTDTQYF. CDR3 coding DNA: TGTGCCAGCAGTCAGATCGGTGACACCACAGATACGCAGTATTTT.